One sample yielded the 17 T cell receptor beta chains listed below, sequenced in a study of blood T cell repertoires in COVID-19. Clones were read by immunoSEQ multiplex PCR, and TCRdb kept only the in-frame ones, dropping some. The sample yields a few hundred thousand clones, 70% to 90% seen once. The sequencing sample was made of peripheral blood. These receptors were obtained from a woman aged 45-65 years with COVID-19, enrolled during active disease.

Written as DNA, the CDR3 is TGTGCCTGGAGTGGTGGCGGGAGACCGGGAAATGAGCAGTTCTTC. The encoded protein is CAWSGGGRPGNEQFF. The gene calls are TRBV30 and TRBJ2-1, with 7 bases lining up with TRBD2. V was pared by 1 base and J by 7 bases, with 10 bases of the junction left unmatched. Germline V gene data show CDR1 as GTSNPN and CDR2 as SVGIG (reference sequence). The CDR3 sequence is 15 residues long.

The chain joins TRBV23-1 to TRBJ1-5; maybe TRBD1 (5 bases). TRBV23-1 is reported as an ORF; its role is uncertain. V lost 2 bases, J lost 2 bases, and 13 bases lay in between. The CDR3 runs to 16 residues. This chain's CDR3 is CASSQVQGRGNQPQHF. As DNA, the CDR3 is TGCGCCAGCAGTCAAGTTCAGGGTCGTGGCAATCAGCCCCAGCATTTT.

This chain joins TRBV7-2 and TRBJ1-2; D is possibly TRBD1 (6 bases). CDR1 is SGHTA and CDR2 is FQGNSA in the germline V gene. This CDR3 has 13 amino acids. The V end was cut by 2 bases, the J end by 4 bases, with 8 bases between. The CDR3, as DNA: TGTGCCAGCAGCTTAATGGACAGCTATGGCTACACCTTC. Encoded protein: CASSLMDSYGYTF.

V is TRBV4-2 and J is TRBJ2-3; 8 nucleotides align to TRBD2. J was trimmed by 3 bases and V by 3 bases; bases with no gene match: 8. CDR3 length: 16 residues. Germline assignment: CDR1 LGHNA and CDR2 YNFKEQ. The CDR3: CASSQTSRGGTDTQYF. The CDR3 nucleotides are TGTGCCAGCAGCCAGACCTCCCGGGGGGGGACAGATACGCAGTATTTT.

The chain couples TRBV10-1 to TRBJ2-2; D is ambiguous. Looked up from germline, CDR1 is WNHNN and CDR2 is SYGVQD (reference sequence). Trimming cost V 6 bases and J 7 bases, with 12 bases left between them. The CDR3 runs 13 residues. The CDR3 region is CASSSHSGGELFF. Here the CDR3 DNA reads TGCGCCAGCAGCTCACACAGTGGCGGGGAGCTGTTTTTT.

This clone has only one observation. The chain joins TRBV11-1 to TRBJ1-1; 12 positions match TRBD1. Germline V gene sequence: CDR1 SGHAT, CDR2 FQDESV (reference sequence). This CDR3 is 16 amino acids long. Trimming at V came to 6 bases and at J to 3 bases, leaving 8 bases not matched to a gene. The CDR3 bases are TGTGCCAGCAGGACCGGGACAGGGGGCTCATACACTGAAGCTTTCTTT. Its protein is CASRTGTGGSYTEAFF. Filled out from reference TRBV11-1 and TRBJ1-1, the complete variable domain reads EAEVAQSPRYKITEKSQAVAFWCDPISGHATLYWYRQILGQGPELLVQFQDESVVDDSQLPKDRFSAERLKGVDSTLKIQPAELGDSAMYLCASRTGTGGSYTEAFFGQGTRLTVV.

This sequence joins TRBV15 and TRBJ2-2; the D gene is possibly TRBD2 (5 bases). Germline CDR1 is LNHNV and CDR2 is YYDKDF (reference sequence). CDR3 size: 16 residues. Trimming took 0 bases from V and 6 from J, leaving 14 bases between them. The CDR3 DNA reads as TGTGCCACCAGCAGAGAAACTACAACGGGGTCCGGGGAGCTGTTTTTT. Its translation: CATSRETTTGSGELFF.

The chain links TRBV30 to TRBJ1-2, with TRBD1 identical over 7 bases. Germline V gene sequence: CDR1 GTSNPN, CDR2 SVGIG (reference sequence). After removal of 3 bases from V and 5 bases from J, the junction contained 9 bases not matched to a gene. The CDR3 contains 14 residues. The CDR3 spells CAWSEIPGGYGYTF. CDR3 nucleotide sequence: TGTGCCTGGAGCGAGATTCCAGGGGGATATGGCTACACCTTC.

In this sample, this clone turned up once. This rearrangement joins TRBV3-1 (or the pseudogene TRBV3-2) to TRBJ2-3, with TRBD2 matching 9 bases. V was clipped by 4 bases and J by 0 bases; unmatched bases: 11. CDR3 length equals 18 residues. Germline-derived CDR1 and CDR2 are LGHDT and YNNKEL (reference sequence). In DNA, the CDR3 is TGTGCCAGCAGCCTCAAGAGATTTAGCGGGGGTAGCACAGATACGCAGTATTTT. Translation gives CASSLKRFSGGSTDTQYF.

J is TRBJ1-1 and V is TRBV19; 9 nucleotides line up with TRBD1. The germline gives CDR1 LNHDA, CDR2 SQIVND (reference sequence). J was trimmed by 1 base and V by 2 bases; bases with no gene match: 2. The CDR3 loop spans 15 amino acids. This CDR3 reads CASSITTGGNTEAFF. CDR3 DNA: TGTGCCAGTAGTATAACGACAGGGGGGAACACTGAAGCTTTCTTT.

The chain links TRBV4-1 to TRBJ2-7; 8 positions match TRBD1. Trimming cost V 3 bases and J 3 bases; bases outside gene matches: 7. This CDR3 region has 15 residues. In germline, CDR1 is MGHRA, CDR2 YSYEKL. CDR3 in amino acids: CASSQERTGIYEQYF. The CDR3 nucleotides are TGCGCCAGCAGCCAGGAACGGACAGGGATCTACGAGCAGTACTTC.

This clone was seen only a few times. The rearrangement uses TRBV27 and TRBJ1-2; TRBD1 is a possible D gene (6 bases). This CDR3 spans 13 amino acids. Germline values: CDR1 MNHEY, CDR2 SMNVEV (reference sequence). V lost 0 bases and J 7 bases, leaving 9 bases between the germline ends. The CDR3 protein is CASSLSWTAGYTF. The CDR3 DNA reads TGTGCCAGCAGTTTATCGTGGACAGCTGGCTACACCTTC.

The CDR3 sequence: CASSLADNSYNEQFF. The CDR3 region has the DNA TGTGCCAGCTCGCTAGCGGACAACTCCTACAATGAGCAGTTCTTC. The V call is TRBV6-5, the J call TRBJ2-1, with 7 bases identical to TRBD2. Trimming cost V 8 bases and J 0 bases; bases outside gene matches: 7. CDR1 and CDR2 from the germline V gene are MNHEY and SVGAGI. The CDR3 loop spans 15 amino acids.

The chain links TRBV27 to TRBJ2-4, with D possibly being TRBD2 (5 bases). Germline CDR1 and CDR2: MNHEY and SMNVEV (reference sequence). Trimming pared 5 bases from V and 0 bases from J, leaving 20 bases between. This CDR3 comprises 18 residues. CDR3 residues: CASSRASGPGLAKNIQYF. CDR3 in DNA: TGTGCCAGCAGTCGGGCCAGCGGCCCCGGTCTAGCCAAAAACATTCAGTACTTC.

This chain connects TRBV27 to TRBJ2-2, with TRBD2 identical over 11 bases. Losses at the gene ends were 7 bases for V and 3 bases for J; bases not matched to a gene: 4. The CDR3 extends over 15 amino acids. Germline V gene data show CDR1 as MNHEY and CDR2 as SMNVEV (reference sequence). The CDR3 bases are TGTGCCAGCACCCTAGCGGGAGGCCACACCGGGGAGCTGTTTTTT. This gives the protein CASTLAGGHTGELFF.

The gene calls are TRBV27 and TRBJ2-3; 8 nucleotides match TRBD2. Per germline, CDR1 MNHEY and CDR2 SMNVEV (reference sequence). Trimming cost V 8 bases and J 3 bases; bases outside gene matches: 10. CDR3 size: 15 residues. Here the CDR3 reads CASGREGRGTDTQYF. In DNA form, the CDR3 reads TGTGCCAGCGGACGGGAGGGCAGGGGTACAGATACGCAGTATTTT.

V usage is TRBV7-9 and J usage is TRBJ2-3; no clear D. The CDR3 sequence is 15 residues long. Per germline, CDR1 SEHNR and CDR2 FQNEAQ (reference sequence). The V end was cut by 7 bases, the J end by 1 base, with 15 bases between. The CDR3 protein is CASTPGTAGTDTQYF. CDR3 sequence (DNA): TGTGCCAGCACCCCGGGTACCGCAGGCACAGATACGCAGTATTTT.